This T cell receptor (beta chain) came from a study of T-cell reconstitution after alpha-beta-depleted transplantation in children. Unique molecular identifiers were built into the TCRbeta library. Each CDR3 protein is one row after TCRdb ran MiXCR on the PCR reads. This table has approximately 83,000 distinct CDR3 sequences, 9% to 15% appearing once. This clonotype was detected ten times or more. Germline CDR1 is SGHRS and CDR2 is YFSETQ. The CDR3 is 16 amino acids. Trimming removed 0 bases at V and 0 bases at J, with 13 bases between. The rearrangement joins TRBV5-1 to TRBJ2-7; D possibly corresponds to TRBD2 (6 bases). The source material was PBMCs from the stem cell graft donor, sampled from the stem cell graft. The TCR comes from a human donor who donated a stem cell graft to a child with inherited bone marrow failure. The CDR3 loop is CASSLEGGMSSYEQYF. CDR3 DNA sequence: TGCGCCAGCAGCTTGGAGGGCGGGATGAGCTCCTACGAGCAGTACTTC.